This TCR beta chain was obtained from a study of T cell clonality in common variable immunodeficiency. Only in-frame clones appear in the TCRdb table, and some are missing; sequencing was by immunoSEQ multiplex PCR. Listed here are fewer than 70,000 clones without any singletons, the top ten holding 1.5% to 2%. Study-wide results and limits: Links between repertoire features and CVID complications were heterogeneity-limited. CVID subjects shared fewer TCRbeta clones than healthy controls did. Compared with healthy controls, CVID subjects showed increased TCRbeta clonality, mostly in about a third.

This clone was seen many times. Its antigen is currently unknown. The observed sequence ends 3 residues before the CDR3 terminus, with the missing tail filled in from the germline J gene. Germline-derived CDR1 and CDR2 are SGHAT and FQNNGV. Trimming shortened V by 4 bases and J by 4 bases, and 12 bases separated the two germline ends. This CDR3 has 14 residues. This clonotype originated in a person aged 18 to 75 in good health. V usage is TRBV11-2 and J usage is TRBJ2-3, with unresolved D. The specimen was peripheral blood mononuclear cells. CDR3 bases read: TGTGCCAGCAGCTCCTTGCTATCATCAGATACG. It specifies CASSSLLSSDT. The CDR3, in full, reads CASSSLLSSDTQYF.